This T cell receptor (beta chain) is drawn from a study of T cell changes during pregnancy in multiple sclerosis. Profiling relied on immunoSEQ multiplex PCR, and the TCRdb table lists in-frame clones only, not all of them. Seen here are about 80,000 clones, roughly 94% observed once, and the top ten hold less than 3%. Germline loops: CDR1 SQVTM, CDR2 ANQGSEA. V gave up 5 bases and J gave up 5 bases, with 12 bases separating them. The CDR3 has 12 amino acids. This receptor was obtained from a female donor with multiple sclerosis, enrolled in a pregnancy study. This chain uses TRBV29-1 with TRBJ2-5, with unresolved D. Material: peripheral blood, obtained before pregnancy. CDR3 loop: CSVKQSRETQYF. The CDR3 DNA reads TGCAGCGTTAAACAGTCAAGGGAGACCCAGTACTTC.